The 28 T cell receptor beta chains below were found in one sample sequenced in a study of blood T cell repertoires in COVID-19. Profiling relied on immunoSEQ multiplex PCR, and the TCRdb table lists in-frame clones only, not all of them. The table records tens of thousands of clones, around four fifths of them present only once. Sequenced material: peripheral blood. All receptors come from a woman older than 75 with acute or convalescent COVID-19.

This rearrangement joins TRBV2 to TRBJ2-7; 8 nucleotides align to TRBD1. The germline V gene has CDR1 SNHLY and CDR2 FYNNEI. V trimming: 7 bases; J trimming: 6 bases; junction bases outside the gene matches: 14. The CDR3 has 15 residues. CDR3 region: CASKWRGQVDVEQYF. The CDR3 bases are TGTGCCAGCAAGTGGAGGGGACAGGTAGACGTCGAGCAGTACTTC.

The chain employs TRBV2 and TRBJ2-7, with D tentatively TRBD1 (6 bases). There are 12 residues in the CDR3. CDR1 and CDR2 (germline): SNHLY, FYNNEI. The germline V and J ends were trimmed by 5 bases and 2 bases, with 7 bases remaining between them. CDR3 nucleotides: TGTGCCAGCAGTCGACAGGCCTACGAGCAGTACTTC. Translated, it gives CASSRQAYEQYF. Together with reference TRBV2 and TRBJ2-7, the CDR3 gives the full variable domain: EPEVTQTPSHQVTQMGQEVILRCVPISNHLYFYWYRQILGQKVEFLVSFYNNEISEKSEIFDDQFSVERPDGSNFTLKIRSTKLEDSAMYFCASSRQAYEQYFGPGTRLTVT.

The rearrangement links TRBV29-1 to TRBJ2-7; TRBD1 matches 8 bases. The CDR3 has 14 amino acids. J was trimmed by 5 bases and V by 1 base; bases with no gene match: 7. Germline-derived CDR1 and CDR2 are SQVTM and ANQGSEA. The DNA of the CDR3 is TGCAGCGTTGAAGTTGGACAGGGCTATCACGAGCAGTACTTC. Protein sequence: CSVEVGQGYHEQYF.

This clone appeared a few times. The V call is TRBV29-1, the J call TRBJ2-7; no clear D. The CDR3 contains 12 residues. Germline assignment: CDR1 SQVTM and CDR2 ANQGSEA. Trimming cost V 4 bases and J 3 bases, with 10 bases left between them. The CDR3 here is CSVASVGYEQYF. For the CDR3, the DNA is TGCAGCGTTGCCAGCGTCGGCTACGAGCAGTACTTC.

For this clone: With a much larger clone just one base away, this may be a read error. V gene TRBV24-1 combines with J gene TRBJ2-3, with 7 bases lining up with TRBD1. The CDR3 sequence is 17 residues long. Germline V gene lookup returns CDR1 KGHDR and CDR2 SFDVKD. The CDR3 DNA reads as TGTGCCCCCAGTGACCCCAACCGCGACAGGGTCACAGATACGCAGTATTTT. Protein: CAPSDPNRDRVTDTQYF.

This sequence joins TRBV19 and TRBJ2-3, with 12 positions matching TRBD2. The ends lost 5 bases at V and 5 bases at J; junction bases unmatched: 8. The length of the CDR3 is 16 residues. Looked up from germline, CDR1 is LNHDA and CDR2 is SQIVND (reference sequence). The CDR3, as DNA: TGTGCCAGTAGTCTAGCGGGGGGGCCAGGAGTAGATACGCAGTATTTT. Amino acid sequence: CASSLAGGPGVDTQYF.

CDR3 bases: TGTGCCAGCAGCGTTTCGACAGGTTCCCTAGAGGGCTACACCTTC. This gives the protein CASSVSTGSLEGYTF. The gene calls are TRBV9 and TRBJ1-2; perhaps TRBD1 as D (6 bases). The CDR3 totals 15 residues. Germline V gene sequence: CDR1 SGDLS, CDR2 YYNGEE. The V gene lost 2 bases and the J gene lost 8 bases, with 19 bases spanning the gap.

The chain recombines TRBV2 with TRBJ2-5, with 7 bases matching TRBD1. J lost 5 bases, V lost 8 bases, and 8 bases had no gene match. Germline-derived CDR1 and CDR2 are SNHLY and FYNNEI. CDR3 length equals 13 residues. CDR3 DNA sequence: TGTGCCAGCGCCAGGGGGTTGGGTGAGACCCAGTACTTC. It codes for CASARGLGETQYF.

The CDR3 region is CASSMDRANQPQHF. DNA of the CDR3: TGTGCCAGCTCAATGGACAGGGCCAATCAGCCCCAGCATTTT. The V and J genes are TRBV18 and TRBJ1-5; 8 bases match TRBD1. The CDR3 is made up of 14 amino acids. The germline CDR1 and CDR2 sequences are KGHSH and LQKENI. J lost 3 bases, V lost 5 bases, and 3 bases had no gene match.

The chain recombines TRBV9 with TRBJ1-1; the match to TRBD1 covers 10 bases. Germline V lookup: CDR1 SGDLS, CDR2 YYNGEE. This CDR3 has 16 amino acids. Trimming cost V 3 bases and J 0 bases; bases outside gene matches: 5. As DNA, the CDR3 is TGTGCCAGCAGCGGGACAGGGGGGGATATGAACACTGAAGCTTTCTTT. Protein: CASSGTGGDMNTEAFF.

The rearrangement links TRBV6-2 or TRBV6-3 to TRBJ1-2; 10 nucleotides agree with TRBD1. The CDR3 totals 14 residues. Germline V lookup: CDR1 MNHEY, CDR2 SVGEGT. V lost 5 bases to trimming and J lost 7 bases; unmatched junction nucleotides: 7. The DNA for the CDR3 is TGTGCCAGCAGTAAGGACAGGGGGGGGTTTGGCTACACCTTC. The encoded protein is CASSKDRGGFGYTF.

The genes are TRBV7-9 and TRBJ1-2; weak D call: TRBD1 (6 bases). Trimming shortened V by 2 bases and J by 2 bases, and 12 bases separated the two germline ends. CDR3 length: 15 amino acids. Per the germline V gene, CDR1 is SEHNR and CDR2 is FQNEAQ (reference sequence). The CDR3 sequence: CASSLRQVENYGYTF. The CDR3 region has the DNA TGTGCCAGCAGCTTAAGACAGGTTGAAAACTATGGCTACACCTTC.

This sequence joins TRBV3-1 (or the pseudogene TRBV3-2) and TRBJ2-5; 8 nucleotides match TRBD2. This CDR3 has 15 residues. In germline, CDR1 is LGHDT, CDR2 YNNKEL (reference sequence). V was clipped by 4 bases and J by 2 bases; unmatched bases: 6. In DNA form, the CDR3 reads TGTGCCAGCAGCCGCGCGGGGGGCCGGCAAGAGACCCAGTACTTC. Its protein is CASSRAGGRQETQYF.

This chain connects TRBV2 to TRBJ2-5; 8 positions agree with TRBD2. Trimming removed 4 bases from V and 7 bases from J; junction bases left unmatched: 11. Germline loops: CDR1 SNHLY, CDR2 FYNNEI. CDR3 length: 15 amino acids. The CDR3 bases are TGTGCCAGCAGTGGGGGACTAGTTCAGGCACGGACCCAGTACTTC. Its protein product is CASSGGLVQARTQYF.

The chain combines TRBV30 with TRBJ1-5; 8 positions agree with TRBD1. Trimming took 3 bases from V and 1 from J; bases not matched to a gene: 5. CDR3 length: 15 amino acids. The germline CDR1 and CDR2 sequences are GTSNPN and SVGIG (reference sequence). CDR3 in amino acids: CAWSDGQGSNQPQHF. DNA for the CDR3: TGTGCCTGGAGCGACGGACAGGGAAGCAATCAGCCCCAGCATTTT.

About this clone itself: The junction does not match germline at one end; this may be a read error. This chain joins TRBV7-7 and TRBJ2-5; 11 bases are shared with TRBD1. The CDR3 runs 15 residues. The germline gives CDR1 SSHAT, CDR2 FNYEAQ (reference sequence). CDR3 sequence: CASSLRTGGLETQYF. The CDR3 DNA follows: TGTGCTAGCAGCTTACGGACAGGGGGCTTGGAGACCCAGTACTTC.

In nucleotides, the CDR3 is TGTGCCAGTAGTATTGGAGGGGTTTGGGACACTGAAGCTTTCTTT. The encoded protein is CASSIGGVWDTEAFF. The J gene is TRBJ1-1, the V gene TRBV19; D is possibly TRBD1 (5 bases). Germline CDR1 and CDR2: LNHDA and SQIVND (reference sequence). Trimming removed 3 bases from V and 3 bases from J, with 14 bases in between. There are 15 residues in the CDR3.

The V gene is TRBV15, the J gene TRBJ2-3; TRBD1 might be the D (6 bases). The CDR3 is made up of 14 amino acids. With 1 base removed from V and 1 base from J, the gap between germline ends came to 6 bases. CDR1 is LNHNV and CDR2 is YYDKDF in the germline V gene (reference sequence). The CDR3 spells CATSRGTGTDTQYF. CDR3 sequence (DNA): TGTGCCACCAGCAGAGGGACAGGCACAGATACGCAGTATTTT.

The table lists this clone with a count of one. The V and J genes are TRBV10-1 and TRBJ2-5, with TRBD1 matching 10 bases. CDR1 and CDR2 (germline): WNHNN, SYGVQD (reference sequence). V trimming: 0 bases; J trimming: 2 bases; junction bases outside the gene matches: 3. The CDR3 is 16 amino acids. The CDR3 nucleotides read TGCGCCAGCAGTGAGTCGGGGGGACAGGGGCAAGAGACCCAGTACTTC. It is translated as CASSESGGQGQETQYF.

The V and J genes are TRBV5-1 and TRBJ2-5; TRBD2 aligns across 11 bases. The CDR3 loop spans 15 amino acids. With V trimmed by 1 base and J by 5 bases, 4 bases remained unmatched. In germline, CDR1 is SGHRS, CDR2 YFSETQ. Here the CDR3 reads CASSLPSGGPETQYF. In DNA form, the CDR3 reads TGCGCCAGCAGCTTGCCTAGCGGGGGGCCGGAGACCCAGTACTTC. The variable domain in full, with the rest retrieved from reference TRBV5-1 and TRBJ2-5, is KAGVTQTPRYLIKTRGQQVTLSCSPISGHRSVSWYQQTPGQGLQFLFEYFSETQRNKGNFPGRFSGRQFSNSRSEMNVSTLELGDSALYLCASSLPSGGPETQYFGPGTRLLVL.

This clone occurred a few times. The chain joins TRBV2 to TRBJ2-7; TRBD1 matches 8 bases. Germline V gives CDR1 SNHLY, CDR2 FYNNEI. The CDR3 has 14 amino acids. The J segment lost 5 bases and the V segment lost 9 bases, leaving 12 bases of the junction unmatched. In nucleotides, the CDR3 is TGTGCCAGTTCGCCGACAGGGGTTAGTCACGAGCAGTACTTC. Its translation is CASSPTGVSHEQYF.

V and J are TRBV6-6 and TRBJ2-2, with 9 bases lining up with TRBD1. Germline CDR1 MNHNY, CDR2 SVGAGI (reference sequence). Trimming cost V 6 bases and J 3 bases; bases outside gene matches: 8. CDR3 length equals 16 residues. The CDR3 protein is CASSPLDRGDTGELFF. The CDR3, as DNA: TGTGCCAGCAGCCCTTTGGACAGGGGTGACACCGGGGAGCTGTTTTTT.

The DNA of the CDR3 is TGTGCCAGCAGAAATCTACAGGGGAGTAATTCACCCCTCCACTTT. Translated, it gives CASRNLQGSNSPLHF. This sequence joins TRBV7-9 and TRBJ1-6; TRBD1 agrees at 7 bases. Germline CDR1 and CDR2: SEHNR and FQNEAQ (reference sequence). The length of the CDR3 is 15 residues. J was trimmed by 6 bases and V by 6 bases; bases with no gene match: 8. Together with reference TRBV7-9 and TRBJ1-6, the CDR3 gives the full variable domain: DTGVSQNPRHKITKRGQNVTFRCDPISEHNRLYWYRQTLGQGPEFLTYFQNEAQLEKSRLLSDRFSAERPKGSFSTLEIQRTEQGDSAMYLCASRNLQGSNSPLHFGNGTRLTVT.

The genes are TRBV6-5 and TRBJ2-7; TRBD2 matches at 8 bases. From germline, CDR1 is MNHEY and CDR2 SVGAGI. CDR3 length equals 14 residues. V shed 8 bases and J 6 bases; nucleotides not matched to a gene: 12. CDR3 coding DNA: TGTGCCAGCCGGGGGGGGGCACCGATCGTCGAGCAGTACTTC. Translating gives CASRGGAPIVEQYF.

V gene TRBV3-1 (or the pseudogene TRBV3-2) combines with J gene TRBJ1-1; 12 positions agree with TRBD1. Germline loops: CDR1 LGHDT, CDR2 YNNKEL (reference sequence). V was pared by 2 bases and J by 7 bases, with 8 bases of the junction left unmatched. CDR3 length equals 16 residues. In DNA, the CDR3 is TGTGCCAGCAGCCAACGTCCCGGGACAGGGGGCCTTGAAGCTTTCTTT. Amino acids: CASSQRPGTGGLEAFF.

Written as DNA, the CDR3 is TGTGCCAGCAGTCAGGGAGGGAACACGCAGTATTTT. As protein: CASSQGGNTQYF. V and J are TRBV12-3 or TRBV12-4 and TRBJ2-3, with 7 bases lining up with TRBD2. The CDR3 totals 12 residues. The ends lost 5 bases at V and 9 bases at J; junction bases unmatched: 5.

The chain links TRBV9 to TRBJ2-7; 7 bases fit TRBD1. J was trimmed by 7 bases and V by 3 bases; bases with no gene match: 7. In germline, CDR1 is SGDLS, CDR2 YYNGEE. This CDR3 region has 13 residues. Here the CDR3 reads CASSGRGLGEQYF. The CDR3 nucleotides read TGTGCCAGCAGCGGTAGGGGGCTCGGTGAGCAGTACTTC.

The CDR3 nucleotides read TGTGCCAGCAGTGAAGCCTCAGGGGGTAATGAAAAACTGTTTTTT. Its protein product is CASSEASGGNEKLFF. The chain combines TRBV6-1 with TRBJ1-4; 7 bases agree with TRBD1. Per germline, CDR1 MNHNS and CDR2 SASEGT. With V trimmed by 0 bases and J by 4 bases, 2 bases remained unmatched. The CDR3 is 15 residues long.